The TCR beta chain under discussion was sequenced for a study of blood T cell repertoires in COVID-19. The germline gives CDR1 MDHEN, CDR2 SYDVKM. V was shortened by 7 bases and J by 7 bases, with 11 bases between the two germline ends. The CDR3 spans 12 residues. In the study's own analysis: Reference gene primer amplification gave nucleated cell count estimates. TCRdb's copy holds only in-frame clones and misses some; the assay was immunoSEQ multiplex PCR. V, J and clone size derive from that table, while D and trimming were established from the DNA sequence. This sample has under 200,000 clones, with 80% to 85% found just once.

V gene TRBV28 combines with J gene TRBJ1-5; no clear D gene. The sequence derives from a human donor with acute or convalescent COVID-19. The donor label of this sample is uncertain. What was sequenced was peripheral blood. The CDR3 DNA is TGTGCCAGCACTGGACTTAACCAGCCCCAGCATTTT. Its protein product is CASTGLNQPQHF. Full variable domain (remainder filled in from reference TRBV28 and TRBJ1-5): DVKVTQSSRYLVKRTGEKVFLECVQDMDHENMFWYRQDPGLGLRLIYFSYDVKMKEKGDIPEGYSVSREKKERFSLILESASTNQTSMYLCASTGLNQPQHFGDGTRLSIL.